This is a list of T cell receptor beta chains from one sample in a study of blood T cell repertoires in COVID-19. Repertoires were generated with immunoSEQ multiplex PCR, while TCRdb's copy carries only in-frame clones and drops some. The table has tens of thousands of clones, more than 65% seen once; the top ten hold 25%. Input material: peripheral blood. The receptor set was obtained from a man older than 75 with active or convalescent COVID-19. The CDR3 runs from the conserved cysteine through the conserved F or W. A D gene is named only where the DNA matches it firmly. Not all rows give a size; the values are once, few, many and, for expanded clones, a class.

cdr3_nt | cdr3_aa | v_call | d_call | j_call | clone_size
TGCGCCAGCAGTGGAGCAACAGGGCCGGGAACTGAAGCTTTCTTT | CASSGATGPGTEAFF | TRBV10-1 | - | TRBJ1-1 | few
TGTGCCAGCAGCTTAGGAGGAGGTAGCGGGGGGACCTACGAGCAGTACTTC | CASSLGGGSGGTYEQYF | TRBV7-9 | TRBD2 | TRBJ2-7 | once
TGTGCCATCAGTGATCTCACATTTAACAATGAGCAGTTCTTC | CAISDLTFNNEQFF | TRBV10-3 | - | TRBJ2-1 | once
TGTGCCAGCAGCTCGGACAGGGCTTACACTGAAGCTTTCTTT | CASSSDRAYTEAFF | TRBV7-2 | TRBD1 | TRBJ1-1 | -
TGCAGCGTTATGGCCATACAAGCGTCTGAAGCTTTCTTT | CSVMAIQASEAFF | TRBV29-1 | - | TRBJ1-1 | -
TGTGCCAGCAGTGAGGGCCGGCCGGGCAATCAGCCCCAGCATTTT | CASSEGRPGNQPQHF | TRBV2 | - | TRBJ1-5 | -
TGTGCCACCGACACTGCAGGTTCGGACACTGAAGCTTTCTTT | CATDTAGSDTEAFF | TRBV6-4 | - | TRBJ1-1 | few
TGTGCCAGCAGCCCAGCTGGCGGGCCGGTTGGCTACACCTTC | CASSPAGGPVGYTF | TRBV7-2 | - | TRBJ1-2 | -
TGTGCCAGCAGTCGCCTTCGGGTAGGGAACACTGAAGCTTTCTTT | CASSRLRVGNTEAFF | TRBV27 | - | TRBJ1-1 | -
TGTGCCAGCAGCTTAGCAGGGGTAAACTATGGCTACACCTTC | CASSLAGVNYGYTF | TRBV7-9 | - | TRBJ1-2 | -
TGTGCCAGCAGTTTACGGGTTGGGAATCAGCCCCAGCATTTT | CASSLRVGNQPQHF | TRBV28 | - | TRBJ1-5 | -
TGTGCCAGCGGACAGGGATATGGCTACACCTTC | CASGQGYGYTF | TRBV12-3/TRBV12-4 | TRBD1 | TRBJ1-2 | -
TGTGCCAGCAGTTACGGGACAGCCTCAAGCTATGGCTACACCTTC | CASSYGTASSYGYTF | TRBV6-6 | TRBD1 | TRBJ1-2 | -
TGTGCCAGCAGCCCGGGACTCAAAAAAAGCGGGGGCGAGACCCAGTACTTC | CASSPGLKKSGGETQYF | TRBV7-2 | TRBD2 | TRBJ2-5 | -
TGTGCCAGCAGCTTAGAACAGGGCCTTAATGAAAAACTGTTTTTT | CASSLEQGLNEKLFF | TRBV7-9 | - | TRBJ1-4 | -
TGTGCCAGCAGTAAAAGGGAGGACTATGGCTACACCTTC | CASSKREDYGYTF | TRBV12-3/TRBV12-4 | - | TRBJ1-2 | -
TGCGCCAGCAGTGATGATCCTGGACAGATCCAAGAGACCCAGTACTTC | CASSDDPGQIQETQYF | TRBV10-2 | - | TRBJ2-5 | -
TGTGCCATCAGCGAATTCATGGGGGGGACTGAAGCTTTCTTT | CAISEFMGGTEAFF | TRBV10-3 | - | TRBJ1-1 | -
TGTGCCAGCAGCTCGAACCAGGGGAATTCACCCCTCCACTTT | CASSSNQGNSPLHF | TRBV5-4 | - | TRBJ1-6 | -
TGTGCCAGCTCCTCGACAGGGGAGGCAGGGGCCAACGTCCTGACTTTC | CASSSTGEAGANVLTF | TRBV18 | TRBD1 | TRBJ2-6 | -
TGTGCCAGCAGCTTATACGTAACGGGGGGCATCGACGAGCAGTACTTC | CASSLYVTGGIDEQYF | TRBV7-2 | - | TRBJ2-7 | -
TGTGCCAGCTCACCACGAGGGACACAACCTAATCAGCCCCAGCATTTT | CASSPRGTQPNQPQHF | TRBV18 | - | TRBJ1-5 | -
TGTGCCAGCAGTTATCCCTCGGAGGGGCGGACAACCTACGAGCAGTACTTC | CASSYPSEGRTTYEQYF | TRBV6-2/TRBV6-3 | - | TRBJ2-7 | -
TGTGCCACCAGCAGAGATCCGGGACTAGCGGGGAGAAACACCGGGGAGCTGTTTTTT | CATSRDPGLAGRNTGELFF | TRBV15 | TRBD2 | TRBJ2-2 | -
TGTGCCAGCAGTGAAGCGGCCCGCTATGGCTACACCTTC | CASSEAARYGYTF | TRBV25-1 | - | TRBJ1-2 | -